The 17 T cell receptor beta chains in this list originate from one sample, sequenced in a study of control samples from healthy donors and cancer patients. TCRdb's table, derived via immunoSEQ multiplex PCR, lists solely in-frame clones and lacks some. The repertoire includes some 14,000 clones, approximately 80% of them detected once, and over 15% sits in the top ten. Sequencing was performed on formalin-fixed, paraffin-embedded tissue. Receptor source: a female donor with lung cancer.

The rearrangement uses TRBV6-2 or TRBV6-3 and TRBJ2-7, with D possibly matching TRBD2 (5 bases). The V end was cut by 6 bases, the J end by 1 base, with 19 bases between. This CDR3 is 16 amino acids long. Looked up from germline, CDR1 is MNHEY and CDR2 is SVGEGT. The CDR3 coding sequence is TGTGCCAGCAGCAGGCCGCCGCTAGCTGAATCCTACGAGCAGTACTTC. Translated: CASSRPPLAESYEQYF.

The rearrangement links TRBV6-2 or TRBV6-3 to TRBJ2-3; D possibly corresponds to TRBD1 (5 bases). Between the trimmed V and J ends, which lost 2 bases and 0 bases, there was a span of 9 bases. The CDR3 consists of 15 residues. Germline V gives CDR1 MNHEY, CDR2 SVGEGT. The CDR3 reads CASSYDRSSTDTQYF. DNA for the CDR3: TGTGCCAGCAGTTACGACAGATCTAGCACAGATACGCAGTATTTT.

The rearrangement uses TRBV6-1 and TRBJ1-5; D is undetermined. V shed 0 bases and J shed 7 bases, with 7 bases lying between them. The CDR3 spans 13 residues. In germline, CDR1 is MNHNS, CDR2 SASEGT. This CDR3 reads CASSEAVGQPQHF. The CDR3 coding sequence is TGTGCCAGCAGTGAAGCGGTGGGACAGCCCCAGCATTTT.

The chain carries TRBV7-2 and TRBJ2-3; D uncertain. V dropped 1 base and J dropped 3 bases, with 8 bases sitting between them. This CDR3 has 14 residues. Germline CDR1 and CDR2: SGHTA and FQGNSA. The CDR3 nucleotides are TGTGCCAGCAGCTTAGATGTAGGTACAGATACGCAGTATTTT. Protein product: CASSLDVGTDTQYF. Together with reference TRBV7-2 and TRBJ2-3, the CDR3 gives the full variable domain: GAGVSQSPSNKVTEKGKDVELRCDPISGHTALYWYRQSLGQGLEFLIYFQGNSAPDKSGLPSDRFSAERTGGSVSTLTIQRTQQEDSAVYLCASSLDVGTDTQYFGPGTRLTVL.

This clone was counted a single time. The chain employs TRBV19 and TRBJ2-3; tentatively, D is TRBD2 (5 bases). This CDR3 has 15 residues. Trimming removed 0 bases at V and 5 bases at J, with 12 bases between. Germline values: CDR1 LNHDA, CDR2 SQIVND (reference sequence). CDR3 bases: TGTGCCAGTAGTATAGATGGCGGGCGACAAGATACGCAGTATTTT. This gives the protein CASSIDGGRQDTQYF.

The genes are TRBV18 and TRBJ2-5; a weak D match, TRBD2 (5 bases). This CDR3 comprises 14 residues. Germline CDR1 is KGHSH and CDR2 is LQKENI. V lost 4 bases and J 7 bases, leaving 16 bases between the germline ends. The CDR3 sequence is CASSRGEVERTQYF. CDR3 coding DNA: TGTGCCAGCTCACGGGGAGAAGTGGAGAGGACCCAGTACTTC.

The J gene is TRBJ2-1, the V gene TRBV19, with TRBD2 identical over 14 bases. Germline values: CDR1 LNHDA, CDR2 SQIVND (reference sequence). CDR3 length: 14 residues. The junction had 4 bases not matched to a gene; V was cut back by 7 bases and J by 8 bases. The DNA for the CDR3 is TGTGCCAGTAAAGGGACTAGCGGGAGTGATGAGCAGTTCTTC. This gives the protein CASKGTSGSDEQFF.

This clone was seen only a few times. This chain joins TRBV10-3 and TRBJ1-6; 8 bases align to TRBD1. Germline V gene data show CDR1 as ENHRY and CDR2 as SYGVKD. This CDR3 has 15 amino acids. With V trimmed by 3 bases and J by 7 bases, 5 bases remained unmatched. The CDR3: CAISDQGARNSPLHF. In nucleotides, the CDR3 is TGTGCCATCAGTGATCAGGGGGCGCGCAATTCACCCCTCCACTTT.

The chain is built from TRBV29-1 and TRBJ2-1; D may be TRBD2 (6 bases). The V gene's germline CDR1 is SQVTM and CDR2 ANQGSEA. V dropped 7 bases and J dropped 7 bases, with 11 bases sitting between them. This CDR3 contains 11 residues. The chain's CDR3 is CSARDLNEQFF. CDR3 bases: TGCAGCGCCCGGGACTTAAATGAGCAGTTCTTC.

CDR3 region: CASTLRQENTEAFF. For the CDR3, the DNA is TGTGCCAGCACCCTAAGGCAGGAAAACACTGAAGCTTTCTTT. The chain employs TRBV6-6 and TRBJ1-1; D not certain. Per the germline V gene, CDR1 is MNHNY and CDR2 is SVGAGI (reference sequence). CDR3 length: 14 amino acids. Trimming removed 7 bases at V and 2 bases at J, with 14 bases between.

V usage is TRBV5-5 and J usage is TRBJ2-3; D gene unclear. V was cut by 4 bases and J by 0 bases, with 6 bases left in between. The CDR3 runs 13 residues. Germline V gene data show CDR1 as SGHKS and CDR2 as YYEKEE (reference sequence). CDR3 sequence (DNA): TGTGCCAGCAGCCCTTACAGCACAGATACGCAGTATTTT. Protein sequence: CASSPYSTDTQYF.

The table lists this clone with a few counts. The chain is built from TRBV4-1 and TRBJ1-2; D remains unclear. V was clipped by 0 bases and J by 2 bases, with 10 bases between them. CDR1 MGHRA and CDR2 YSYEKL come from the germline V gene. The CDR3 totals 15 residues. The CDR3 loop reads CASSQDHAVNYGYTF. CDR3 DNA sequence: TGCGCCAGCAGCCAAGATCATGCAGTGAACTATGGCTACACCTTC.

V and J are TRBV7-6 and TRBJ2-3; D could derive from TRBD1 or TRBD2 (5 bases each). This CDR3 has 14 residues. Trimming cost V 2 bases and J 3 bases, with 9 bases left between them. The V gene's germline CDR1 is SGHVS and CDR2 FNYEAQ. CDR3 protein: CASSLLGVTDTQYF. DNA for the CDR3: TGTGCCAGCAGCTTACTGGGGGTGACAGATACGCAGTATTTT.

This rearrangement joins TRBV10-3 to TRBJ1-1; maybe TRBD1 (5 bases). CDR1 is ENHRY and CDR2 is SYGVKD in the germline V gene. This CDR3 comprises 11 residues. Trimming removed 10 bases at V and 2 bases at J, with 8 bases between. This chain's CDR3 is CATTGNTEAFF. CDR3 DNA sequence: TGTGCCACCACAGGTAACACTGAAGCTTTCTTT.

This chain uses TRBV3-1 (or the pseudogene TRBV3-2) with TRBJ2-7; D is perhaps TRBD2 (6 bases). Germline V gives CDR1 LGHDT, CDR2 YNNKEL (reference sequence). CDR3 size: 12 residues. With 6 bases removed from V and 7 bases from J, the gap between germline ends came to 13 bases. The CDR3 nucleotides read TGTGCCAGCAGTCAGACTAGTGGGGAGCAGTACTTC. Amino acid sequence: CASSQTSGEQYF.

The chain combines TRBV2 with TRBJ2-3; 8 bases fit TRBD1. CDR3 length: 15 residues. The germline CDR1 and CDR2 sequences are SNHLY and FYNNEI. The trim removed 6 bases at V and 1 base at J, leaving 6 bases unmatched. Here the CDR3 reads CASSRDRIGTDTQYF. CDR3 in DNA: TGTGCCAGCAGCCGGGACAGGATTGGCACAGATACGCAGTATTTT.

The rearrangement joins TRBV11-2 to TRBJ2-3; a weak D match, TRBD1 (6 bases). Germline V gene data show CDR1 as SGHAT and CDR2 as FQNNGV. Deletions cut 2 bases from V and 3 bases from J, with 15 bases between. CDR3 length: 16 amino acids. In DNA form, the CDR3 reads TGTGCCAGCAGCTTAAATAAGGGGGTGAGGACAGATACGCAGTATTTT. It encodes CASSLNKGVRTDTQYF.